This TCR beta chain came from a study of identical twins. General observations from the study: A lower insertion count was a feature of abundant cord blood beta clonotypes, with no such feature in memory repertoires.

Comment on this clonotype: Its antigen is as yet unknown.

This CDR3 comprises 12 residues. CDR1 and CDR2 from the germline V gene are KGHDR and SFDVKD. The V segment lost 12 bases and the J segment 6 bases; nucleotides outside the gene matches: 7. TCRdb redid the calling of the 5' RACE reads with MiXCR, one entry per CDR3 protein. Among approximately 590,000 distinct CDR3 sequences, around a tenth were seen once, and the ten largest hold approximately 3.2%. These data were also reused for a study on yellow fever vaccine responses in identical twins.

The sample consisted of PBMCs. The receptor was isolated from a woman under 30 in good health. V gene TRBV24-1 combines with J gene TRBJ2-1; TRBD1 agrees at 7 bases. The CDR3 spells CASRQGRNEQFF. Written as DNA, the CDR3 is TGTGCCTCACGACAGGGTCGCAATGAGCAGTTCTTC.